One sample yielded the 28 T cell receptor beta chains listed below, sequenced in a study of blood T cell repertoires in COVID-19. The data were produced by immunoSEQ multiplex PCR, yet TCRdb's version contains in-frame clones alone and is incomplete. The sample contains more than 95,000 clones, roughly nine tenths of which appear only once. Specimen: peripheral blood. These receptor sequences come from a man aged 65-85 years who had recovered from COVID-19.

V usage is TRBV7-2 and J usage is TRBJ2-7; 9 nucleotides line up with TRBD1. The CDR3 spans 13 residues. The ends lost 2 bases at V and 12 bases at J; junction bases unmatched: 8. The germline CDR1 and CDR2 sequences are SGHTA and FQGNSA. In DNA form, the CDR3 reads TGTGCCAGCAGCTTAATGGACAGGGGAAATGCGTACTTC. Protein product: CASSLMDRGNAYF.

The rearrangement joins TRBV21-1 to TRBJ2-3; TRBD2 was called by the table and not checked on the DNA. TRBV21-1 is labeled a pseudogene. The CDR3 spans 20 residues. The CDR3 DNA sequence: TGTGCCAGCAGCACTCTCGGGACTAGCGGGAGAGATTTCAGCACAGATACGCAGTATTTT. As protein: CASSTLGTSGRDFSTDTQYF.

The chain couples TRBV19 to TRBJ1-5; D not resolved. Trimming stripped 3 bases from V and 12 bases from J, with 21 bases between. In germline, CDR1 is LNHDA, CDR2 SQIVND (reference sequence). This CDR3 is built from 15 residues. The CDR3 sequence: CASSILPPGSTFQHF. In DNA, the CDR3 is TGTGCCAGTAGTATCCTCCCTCCGGGTAGCACCTTCCAGCATTTT.

The chain recombines TRBV5-1 with TRBJ1-2; TRBD1 might be the D (5 bases). Trimming took 5 bases from V and 2 from J, leaving 16 bases between them. Germline lookup yields CDR1 SGHRS and CDR2 YFSETQ. CDR3 length equals 15 residues. The CDR3 region is CASRVDSGVNYGYTF. The CDR3 region has the DNA TGCGCCAGCAGAGTGGACTCGGGGGTCAACTATGGCTACACCTTC.

This clone was observed a handful of times. The chain has TRBV7-9 and TRBJ1-2; TRBD1 matches 10 bases. Losses at the gene ends were 7 bases for V and 4 bases for J; bases not matched to a gene: 6. This CDR3 region has 14 residues. CDR1 SEHNR and CDR2 FQNEAQ come from the germline V gene (reference sequence). In DNA form, the CDR3 reads TGTGCCAGCACCCGCGGGACAGGGGTCTATGGCTACACCTTC. It encodes CASTRGTGVYGYTF. Full variable domain (missing parts from reference TRBV7-9 and TRBJ1-2): DTGVSQNPRHKITKRGQNVTFRCDPISEHNRLYWYRQTLGQGPEFLTYFQNEAQLEKSRLLSDRFSAERPKGSFSTLEIQRTEQGDSAMYLCASTRGTGVYGYTFGSGTRLTVV.

The chain has TRBV5-4 and TRBJ2-2, with TRBD2 identical over 9 bases. Germline CDR1 is SGHNT and CDR2 is YYREEE (reference sequence). The CDR3 spans 19 residues. With V trimmed by 4 bases and J by 5 bases, 18 bases remained unmatched. CDR3 residues: CASSQPDGEAGGGTGELFF. The CDR3 nucleotides read TGTGCCAGCAGCCAACCCGACGGGGAAGCGGGAGGAGGGACCGGGGAGCTGTTTTTT.

The gene calls are TRBV7-2 and TRBJ2-5; no definite D call. V gave up 3 bases and J gave up 5 bases, with 7 bases separating them. Germline V lookup: CDR1 SGHTA, CDR2 FQGNSA. This CDR3 contains 12 residues. The CDR3 DNA reads as TGTGCCAGCAGCTTCCCTCGGGAGACCCAGTACTTC. Residues: CASSFPRETQYF.

The J gene is TRBJ2-5, the V gene TRBV24-1; maybe TRBD2 (5 bases). This CDR3 spans 16 amino acids. The germline V and J ends were trimmed by 7 bases and 4 bases, with 21 bases remaining between them. Germline V gives CDR1 KGHDR, CDR2 SFDVKD. The CDR3: CATSLGRGGVGETQYF. The DNA of the CDR3 is TGTGCCACCAGCCTAGGTCGGGGTGGGGTAGGAGAGACCCAGTACTTC.

This chain links TRBV6-5 with TRBJ1-1; tentatively, D is TRBD1 (5 bases). Germline V CDR1 and CDR2: MNHEY, SVGAGI. The CDR3 consists of 13 residues. Trimming took 2 bases from V and 2 from J, leaving 6 bases between them. The CDR3 sequence is CASSYGHNTEAFF. For the CDR3, the DNA is TGTGCCAGCAGTTACGGACACAACACTGAAGCTTTCTTT.

This chain links TRBV4-1 with TRBJ2-1; D is undetermined. Deletions cut 1 base from V and 2 bases from J, with 15 bases between. Looked up from germline, CDR1 is MGHRA and CDR2 is YSYEKL. The CDR3 totals 17 residues. The chain's CDR3 is CASSQGPAYVAYNEQFF. The CDR3 DNA follows: TGCGCCAGCAGCCAAGGCCCTGCCTACGTCGCCTACAATGAGCAGTTCTTC.

The gene calls are TRBV5-8 and TRBJ2-6; D is ambiguous. V was shortened by 2 bases and J by 0 bases, with 12 bases between the two germline ends. Germline lookup yields CDR1 SGHTS and CDR2 YDEGEE. The CDR3 spans 17 residues. The CDR3 nucleotides read TGTGCCAGCAGCTTATTCATAGCCCTCTCTGGGGCCAACGTCCTGACTTTC. As protein: CASSLFIALSGANVLTF.

The chain couples TRBV5-5 to TRBJ1-5; D uncertain. The CDR3 runs 13 residues. The germline V and J ends were trimmed by 0 bases and 7 bases, with 8 bases remaining between them. Germline loops: CDR1 SGHKS, CDR2 YYEKEE (reference sequence). CDR3 DNA: TGTGCCAGCAGCTTGGTATTGGGCCAGCCCCAGCATTTT. Its protein is CASSLVLGQPQHF.

The gene calls are TRBV4-1 and TRBJ2-7, with 9 bases lining up with TRBD1. The CDR3 runs to 13 residues. V was pared by 4 bases and J by 3 bases, with 1 base of the junction left unmatched. The germline CDR1 and CDR2 sequences are MGHRA and YSYEKL. DNA for the CDR3: TGCGCCAGCAGCCGGGGACAGGGCTACGAGCAGTACTTC. The encoded protein is CASSRGQGYEQYF.

The V call is TRBV28, the J call TRBJ2-7; a possible D gene is TRBD2 (6 bases). Trimming left V 8 bases short and J 6 bases short, with 8 bases between. The CDR3 spans 10 residues. Per germline, CDR1 MDHEN and CDR2 SYDVKM. The CDR3 is CASGRSEQYF. DNA of the CDR3: TGTGCCAGCGGGAGGTCCGAGCAGTACTTC.

A single count supports this clone. The rearrangement joins TRBV20-1 to TRBJ2-7; 7 nucleotides match TRBD2. The germline V gene encodes CDR1 DFQATT and CDR2 SNEGSKA (reference sequence). J gave up 7 bases and V 3 bases, and 12 bases lay outside the gene matches. This CDR3 comprises 14 residues. The CDR3 DNA is TGCAGTGCTAGTAGGTGGGAGGGCCGGGGGGAGCAGTACTTC. Its translation is CSASRWEGRGEQYF.

This clone was recorded once. The chain is built from TRBV7-2 and TRBJ2-7, with D perhaps matching TRBD1 (6 bases). The ends were cut back, 5 bases at V and 4 bases at J, with 15 bases in the middle. CDR1 SGHTA and CDR2 FQGNSA come from the germline V gene. CDR3 size: 14 residues. CDR3 in amino acids: CASSQVGGRYEQYF. CDR3 bases: TGTGCCAGCAGCCAAGTTGGGGGCAGGTACGAGCAGTACTTC.

V usage is TRBV5-6 and J usage is TRBJ1-1; 8 bases line up with TRBD1. Trimming cost V 4 bases and J 3 bases; bases outside gene matches: 5. CDR3 length: 14 amino acids. Germline CDR1 SGHDT, CDR2 YYEEEE. The DNA for the CDR3 is TGTGCCAGCAGCCCAGGGGGCGAGTACACTGAAGCTTTCTTT. It specifies CASSPGGEYTEAFF.

Only one count was recorded for this clone. V is TRBV11-2 and J is TRBJ2-3, with D tentatively TRBD1 (5 bases). Trimming pared 5 bases from V and 5 bases from J, leaving 14 bases between. CDR1 and CDR2 from the germline V gene are SGHAT and FQNNGV. The CDR3 has 14 amino acids. The chain's CDR3 is CASSPRQFVDTQYF. The CDR3 nucleotides are TGTGCCAGCAGCCCAAGACAGTTCGTAGATACGCAGTATTTT.

This chain uses TRBV2 with TRBJ2-6; the D gene is possibly TRBD2 (5 bases). Per germline, CDR1 SNHLY and CDR2 FYNNEI. The CDR3 runs to 16 residues. Trimming removed 3 bases from V and 2 bases from J, with 11 bases in between. CDR3 coding DNA: TGTGCCAGCAGTGATGAGGGTCGAGCTGGGGCCAACGTCCTGACTTTC. Amino acids: CASSDEGRAGANVLTF.

Worth noting for this clone: This sample also contains other DNA sequences that code for the same CDR3. The chain is built from TRBV3-1 (or the pseudogene TRBV3-2) and TRBJ2-7; 7 bases map to TRBD2. The CDR3 contains 16 residues. Germline CDR1 LGHDT, CDR2 YNNKEL (reference sequence). With V trimmed by 4 bases and J by 0 bases, 9 bases remained unmatched. The CDR3 spells CASSPFGGSSSYEQYF. In DNA, the CDR3 is TGTGCCAGCAGCCCATTCGGGGGGTCGAGCTCCTACGAGCAGTACTTC.

The V gene is TRBV5-1, the J gene TRBJ1-1, with 12 bases aligning to TRBD1. Germline loops: CDR1 SGHRS, CDR2 YFSETQ. The CDR3 length is 15 residues. J was trimmed by 4 bases and V by 4 bases; bases with no gene match: 5. CDR3 nucleotide sequence: TGCGCCAGCAGCGACCAGGGACAGGGGGCCACTGAAGCTTTCTTT. It encodes CASSDQGQGATEAFF.

A single count supports this clone. V is TRBV2 and J is TRBJ1-1; possible D gene TRBD1, 6 bases. The germline gives CDR1 SNHLY, CDR2 FYNNEI. There are 12 residues in the CDR3. V was clipped by 6 bases and J by 9 bases, with 14 bases between them. CDR3 coding DNA: TGTGCCAGCAGCGACCCCGGGACAAAAGCTTTCTTT. Amino acids: CASSDPGTKAFF.

The chain has TRBV30 and TRBJ2-7, with TRBD2 identical over 12 bases. Germline CDR1 GTSNPN, CDR2 SVGIG (reference sequence). The V and J ends lost 3 bases and 2 bases, in that order; junction bases with no gene match: 2. The CDR3 totals 14 residues. Here the CDR3 DNA reads TGTGCCTGGAGGACTAGCGGGAGACCCTACGAGCAGTACTTC. Protein sequence: CAWRTSGRPYEQYF.

Regarding this clone: Other nucleotide sequences from this sample produce the same CDR3. The J gene is TRBJ2-2, the V gene TRBV7-3, with a weak D call TRBD2 (5 bases). V shed 2 bases and J shed 4 bases, with 8 bases lying between them. In germline, CDR1 is SGHTA, CDR2 FQGTGA. There are 14 residues in the CDR3. This CDR3 reads CASSLFAGTGELFF. The CDR3 DNA reads as TGTGCCAGCAGCTTATTCGCGGGCACCGGGGAGCTGTTTTTT.

V and J are TRBV2 and TRBJ1-2; 7 bases agree with TRBD1. The J segment lost 7 bases and the V segment lost 5 bases, leaving 7 bases of the junction unmatched. Germline loops: CDR1 SNHLY, CDR2 FYNNEI. The CDR3 consists of 13 residues. The CDR3 DNA reads TGTGCCAGCAGTCGGGACAGCGTCGGTGGCTACACCTTC. Translation: CASSRDSVGGYTF.

The V call is TRBV5-1, the J call TRBJ2-5; no firm D call. The ends were cut back, 1 base at V and 3 bases at J, with 10 bases in the middle. The CDR3 contains 14 residues. CDR1 is SGHRS and CDR2 is YFSETQ in the germline V gene. The CDR3 DNA reads TGCGCCAGCAGCTTGTCTGGGCCTGAAGAGACCCAGTACTTC. Encoded protein: CASSLSGPEETQYF.

The chain has TRBV9 and TRBJ1-6; maybe TRBD1 (6 bases). This CDR3 contains 15 residues. The ends were cut back, 4 bases at V and 6 bases at J, with 14 bases in the middle. Germline V gives CDR1 SGDLS, CDR2 YYNGEE. The CDR3 DNA sequence: TGTGCCAGCAGCTTCTACAGGGAGGGTAATTCACCCCTCCACTTT. Its protein product is CASSFYREGNSPLHF.

This sequence joins TRBV2 and TRBJ1-1; 7 bases match TRBD1. Germline lookup yields CDR1 SNHLY and CDR2 FYNNEI. With V trimmed by 6 bases and J by 5 bases, 12 bases remained unmatched. CDR3 length: 15 amino acids. CDR3 nucleotides: TGTGCCAGCAGGGAACAGGGGATCGGTGGGACTGAAGCTTTCTTT. As protein: CASREQGIGGTEAFF.